The 26 T cell receptor beta chains below come from one sample, sequenced in a study of OX40 agonist ivuxolimab in advanced cancers. Using immunoSEQ multiplex PCR, the repertoire was profiled, and TCRdb retains in-frame clones only, with some absent. Altogether approximately 77,000 clones are present, roughly 89% being singletons, with the ten largest covering roughly 1.6%. Sequenced material: CD4+ or CD8+ T cells sorted from blood, taken in a trial of the OX40 agonist ivuxolimab. These receptors all come from an adult with an advanced solid tumor such as melanoma, head and neck, liver or kidney cancer.

Here the CDR3 DNA reads TGTGCCAGCAGTGTTGCGGGCGGTAACTTCTACGAGCAGTACTTC. Amino acid sequence: CASSVAGGNFYEQYF. This chain links TRBV6-1 with TRBJ2-7; TRBD2 might be the D (5 bases). Germline CDR1 MNHNS, CDR2 SASEGT. The CDR3 spans 15 residues. Deletions cut 4 bases from V and 3 bases from J, with 16 bases between.

The CDR3 DNA reads as TGTGCCAGCTCACCACGGGCTAGCGGGGCCCAAGAGACCCAGTACTTC. Translating gives CASSPRASGAQETQYF. J is TRBJ2-5 and V is TRBV18; 9 bases agree with TRBD2. The CDR3 has 16 amino acids. The germline V gene encodes CDR1 KGHSH and CDR2 LQKENI. After removal of 1 base from V and 1 base from J, the junction contained 4 bases not matched to a gene. The complete variable domain, with remaining parts taken from reference TRBV18 and TRBJ2-5, reads NAGVMQNPRHLVRRRGQEARLRCSPMKGHSHVYWYRQLPEEGLKFMVYLQKENIIDESGMPKERFSAEFPKEGPSILRIQQVVRGDSAAYFCASSPRASGAQETQYFGPGTRLLVL.

The V gene is TRBV28, the J gene TRBJ2-7; 9 bases fit TRBD1. The junction had 8 bases not matched to a gene; V was cut back by 5 bases and J by 3 bases. Per the germline V gene, CDR1 is MDHEN and CDR2 is SYDVKM. This CDR3 is built from 15 residues. DNA for the CDR3: TGTGCCAGCAGTCCCCTACAGGGGGCGAGCTACGAGCAGTACTTC. Translating gives CASSPLQGASYEQYF.

The chain combines TRBV18 with TRBJ2-1; D is unclear. V lost 0 bases to trimming and J lost 5 bases, with 17 bases between them. This CDR3 comprises 17 residues. The germline V gene encodes CDR1 KGHSH and CDR2 LQKENI. The CDR3 DNA is TGTGCCAGCTCACCACCGTTTAGGCTCCCTGGGAACAATGAGCAGTTCTTC. As protein: CASSPPFRLPGNNEQFF.

The chain is built from TRBV7-8 and TRBJ2-1, with D perhaps matching TRBD1 (5 bases). This CDR3 spans 17 amino acids. V was clipped by 2 bases and J by 5 bases, with 19 bases between them. Germline V gene sequence: CDR1 SGHVS, CDR2 FQNEAQ. CDR3 sequence reads: CASSLWRARTLNNEQFF. The CDR3 region has the DNA TGTGCCAGCAGCTTATGGCGCGCGAGGACACTGAACAATGAGCAGTTCTTC.

The V gene is TRBV4-1, the J gene TRBJ1-2; a weak D match, TRBD1 (6 bases). V shed 1 base and J shed 2 bases, with 11 bases lying between them. This CDR3 region has 15 residues. Per germline, CDR1 MGHRA and CDR2 YSYEKL. This CDR3 reads CASSQVLTGNYGYTF. CDR3 sequence (DNA): TGCGCCAGCAGCCAAGTTCTAACAGGGAACTATGGCTACACCTTC.

This clone has only one observation. The chain employs TRBV14 and TRBJ2-2, with D unclear. Trimming stripped 4 bases from V and 1 base from J, with 16 bases between. Germline loops: CDR1 SGHDN, CDR2 FVKESK. The length of the CDR3 is 17 residues. The CDR3, as DNA: TGTGCCAGCAGCCGCCCCCCGTCCAGCGTGAACACCGGGGAGCTGTTTTTT. Amino acids: CASSRPPSSVNTGELFF.

This clone was found a few times. J is TRBJ1-5 and V is TRBV11-2, with a possible D match to TRBD1 (5 bases). CDR1 is SGHAT and CDR2 is FQNNGV in the germline V gene. Trimming shortened V by 0 bases and J by 7 bases, and 13 bases separated the two germline ends. This CDR3 comprises 15 residues. The CDR3 region has the DNA TGTGCCAGCAGCTTAGATGGTAGGGGAGGACAGCCCCAGCATTTT. Translated: CASSLDGRGGQPQHF.

J is TRBJ2-4 and V is TRBV27; D assignment may be TRBD1 or TRBD2 (5 bases each). Germline lookup yields CDR1 MNHEY and CDR2 SMNVEV (reference sequence). Trimming stripped 8 bases from V and 3 bases from J, with 14 bases between. The CDR3 has 14 amino acids. Here the CDR3 reads CASGAGTGKNIQYF. The CDR3 DNA sequence: TGTGCCAGCGGGGCAGGGACCGGCAAAAACATTCAGTACTTC.

This sequence joins TRBV15 and TRBJ2-7; 11 nucleotides match TRBD2. Germline V gives CDR1 LNHNV, CDR2 YYDKDF (reference sequence). CDR3 length: 14 residues. V lost 5 bases, J lost 6 bases, and 6 bases stayed unmatched. The CDR3 reads CATSPRLAGSEQYF. The DNA for the CDR3 is TGTGCCACCAGCCCCCGACTAGCGGGAAGCGAGCAGTACTTC.

This clone was detected only once. This chain uses TRBV7-2 with TRBJ2-7; 7 bases are a match to TRBD2. CDR1 is SGHTA, CDR2 FQGNSA, per germline. CDR3 length equals 17 residues. V gave up 2 bases and J gave up 0 bases; unmatched junction bases: 10. CDR3 DNA: TGTGCCAGCAGCTTACTCTCGGGCGGGAGTCGCTCCTACGAGCAGTACTTC. It encodes CASSLLSGGSRSYEQYF.

The chain is built from TRBV28 and TRBJ2-7, with 8 bases fitting TRBD1. The CDR3 covers 14 residues. The V gene end was trimmed by 8 bases and the J gene end by 4 bases; junction bases not matched to a gene: 10. Germline V lookup: CDR1 MDHEN, CDR2 SYDVKM. For the CDR3, the DNA is TGTGCCAGCCATCACGGACAGGGACCATACGAGCAGTACTTC. Its protein product is CASHHGQGPYEQYF.

The chain links TRBV6-1 to TRBJ2-6; 7 bases agree with TRBD2. The CDR3 sequence is 15 residues long. J was trimmed by 2 bases and V by 3 bases; bases with no gene match: 1. The V gene's germline CDR1 is MNHNS and CDR2 SASEGT. The CDR3 nucleotides read TGTGCCAGCAGTGAGGCGGGGGCTGGGGCCAACGTCCTGACTTTC. Protein sequence: CASSEAGAGANVLTF.

This chain links TRBV7-2 with TRBJ1-2, with no clear D. This CDR3 spans 15 amino acids. Germline CDR1 is SGHTA and CDR2 is FQGNSA. Trimming shortened V by 0 bases and J by 7 bases, and 15 bases separated the two germline ends. The CDR3 DNA reads TGTGCCAGCAGCTTAGCCGGCGGAAACAAGGGTGGCTACACCTTC. This gives the protein CASSLAGGNKGGYTF.

This clone appeared a single time. The chain couples TRBV7-9 to TRBJ2-1; the match to TRBD2 covers 8 bases. The ends lost 2 bases at V and 3 bases at J; junction bases unmatched: 3. Per the germline V gene, CDR1 is SEHNR and CDR2 is FQNEAQ (reference sequence). The length of the CDR3 is 15 residues. The CDR3 DNA is TGTGCCAGCAGCTTACAGCGGGAGAACTACAATGAGCAGTTCTTC. Translating it yields CASSLQRENYNEQFF. Looking up the rest from reference TRBV7-9 and TRBJ2-1 gives the full variable domain: DTGVSQNPRHKITKRGQNVTFRCDPISEHNRLYWYRQTLGQGPEFLTYFQNEAQLEKSRLLSDRFSAERPKGSFSTLEIQRTEQGDSAMYLCASSLQRENYNEQFFGPGTRLTVL.

The J gene is TRBJ2-1, the V gene TRBV28; 7 nucleotides align to TRBD1. Germline CDR1 reads MDHEN; CDR2 reads SYDVKM. V lost 6 bases, J lost 6 bases, and 11 bases stayed unmatched. The CDR3 contains 15 residues. The CDR3 DNA follows: TGTGCCAGCAGCGAACTCGACAGGGCTGGCAATGAGCAGTTCTTC. This gives the protein CASSELDRAGNEQFF.

The chain uses TRBV2 and TRBJ2-5, with 12 bases matching TRBD2. The CDR3 loop spans 13 amino acids. With V trimmed by 9 bases and J by 2 bases, 1 base remained unmatched. Per germline, CDR1 SNHLY and CDR2 FYNNEI. CDR3 loop: CARGTSGQETQYF. The CDR3 region has the DNA TGTGCCAGGGGGACTAGCGGGCAAGAGACCCAGTACTTC.

The chain combines TRBV4-3 with TRBJ2-5, with 10 positions matching TRBD1. The end of the DNA is better explained by TRBJ2-7, so the J call may be wrong. This CDR3 region has 14 residues. Germline values: CDR1 LGHNA, CDR2 YSLEER. Here the CDR3 reads CASSPRTGGYEQYF. DNA for the CDR3: TGCGCCAGCAGCCCACGGACAGGGGGCTACGAGCAGTACTTC.

V is TRBV5-1 and J is TRBJ2-5; D could derive from TRBD1 or TRBD2 (6 bases each). V dropped 4 bases and J dropped 4 bases, with 14 bases sitting between them. Germline-derived CDR1 and CDR2 are SGHRS and YFSETQ. The CDR3 contains 14 residues. CDR3 in amino acids: CASSERGGRETQYF. The DNA for the CDR3 is TGCGCCAGCAGCGAGAGAGGGGGGAGAGAGACCCAGTACTTC.

Remarks on this clone: The junction and the germline gene differ at one end; a read error may be behind it. This chain joins TRBV10-3 and TRBJ2-7; 7 nucleotides align to TRBD1. CDR3 length: 14 amino acids. Germline CDR1 and CDR2: ENHRY and SYGVKD. For the CDR3, the DNA is TGTGCCACCAGTCAAATGACAGGGAACTACGAGCAGTACTTC. Protein: CATSQMTGNYEQYF.

This sequence joins TRBV28 and TRBJ2-7; 11 bases agree with TRBD2. The germline gives CDR1 MDHEN, CDR2 SYDVKM. The CDR3 has 15 residues. The V gene end was trimmed by 5 bases and the J gene end by 6 bases; junction bases not matched to a gene: 9. Here the CDR3 DNA reads TGTGCCAGCAGTAGCGGTAGGCTAGCGGGAGGCGAGCAGTACTTC. Encoded protein: CASSSGRLAGGEQYF.

The chain carries TRBV5-1 and TRBJ1-1; possible D gene TRBD1, 5 bases. Between the trimmed V and J ends, which lost 4 bases and 2 bases, there was a span of 12 bases. Germline CDR1 and CDR2: SGHRS and YFSETQ. This CDR3 has 14 amino acids. CDR3 DNA sequence: TGCGCCAGCAGCCCCGGACATGAAAACACTGAAGCTTTCTTT. This codes for CASSPGHENTEAFF.

In DNA, the CDR3 is TGTGCCAGCAGCTTAACGTACCGGGGCACAGATACGCAGTATTTT. Its protein product is CASSLTYRGTDTQYF. The chain couples TRBV11-3 to TRBJ2-3; D ambiguous. Germline CDR1 reads SGHNT; CDR2 reads YENEEA. V dropped 2 bases and J dropped 1 base, with 10 bases sitting between them. CDR3 length equals 15 residues. The full variable domain, its missing parts supplied by reference TRBV11-3 and TRBJ2-3, is EAGVVQSPRYKIIEKKQPVAFWCNPISGHNTLYWYLQNLGQGPELLIRYENEEAVDDSQLPKDRFSAERLKGVDSTLKIQPAELGDSAVYLCASSLTYRGTDTQYFGPGTRLTVL.

The V and J genes are TRBV7-2 and TRBJ2-1; 14 positions match TRBD2. This CDR3 spans 16 amino acids. The V segment lost 5 bases and the J segment 7 bases; nucleotides outside the gene matches: 7. Germline lookup yields CDR1 SGHTA and CDR2 FQGNSA. CDR3 sequence reads: CASSLLGTSGRNEQFF. In DNA, the CDR3 is TGTGCCAGCAGCCTCCTCGGGACTAGCGGGAGAAATGAGCAGTTCTTC.

The gene calls are TRBV7-2 and TRBJ1-1; D may be TRBD1 (5 bases). Trimming took 1 base from V and 0 from J, leaving 9 bases between them. Germline loops: CDR1 SGHTA, CDR2 FQGNSA. CDR3 size: 15 residues. This CDR3 is CASSLEWGMNTEAFF. The CDR3 DNA reads TGTGCCAGCAGCTTAGAGTGGGGCATGAACACTGAAGCTTTCTTT.

This clone appeared once. This chain joins TRBV11-3 and TRBJ2-3; possible D gene TRBD1, 7 bases. The CDR3 is 16 residues long. V dropped 5 bases and J dropped 1 base, with 16 bases sitting between them. Germline CDR1 SGHNT, CDR2 YENEEA. The CDR3 DNA reads TGTGCCAGCAGCAGCTCAGGGGGAGGTGGCACAGATACGCAGTATTTT. Translated: CASSSSGGGGTDTQYF.